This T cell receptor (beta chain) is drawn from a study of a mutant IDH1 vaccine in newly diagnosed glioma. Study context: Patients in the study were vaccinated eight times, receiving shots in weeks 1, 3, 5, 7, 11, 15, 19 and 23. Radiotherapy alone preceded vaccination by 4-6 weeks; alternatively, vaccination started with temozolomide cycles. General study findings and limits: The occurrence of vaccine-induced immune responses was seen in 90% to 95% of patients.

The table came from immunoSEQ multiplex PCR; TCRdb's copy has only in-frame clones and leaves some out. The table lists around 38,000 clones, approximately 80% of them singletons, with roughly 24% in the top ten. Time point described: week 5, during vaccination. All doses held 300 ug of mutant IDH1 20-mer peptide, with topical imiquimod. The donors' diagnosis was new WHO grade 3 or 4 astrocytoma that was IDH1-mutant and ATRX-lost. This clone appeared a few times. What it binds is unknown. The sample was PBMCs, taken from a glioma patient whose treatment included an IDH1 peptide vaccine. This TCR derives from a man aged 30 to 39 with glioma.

In DNA form, the CDR3 reads TGTGCCAGCAGTCTCCGGACCGCTAATTCACCCCTCCACTTT. Its protein product is CASSLRTANSPLHF. The chain carries TRBV6-1 and TRBJ1-6; D is ambiguous. The ends were cut back, 5 bases at V and 6 bases at J, with 11 bases in the middle. CDR1 MNHNS and CDR2 SASEGT come from the germline V gene. This CDR3 has 14 amino acids.